This TCR beta chain stems from a study of vaccination effects on CD4 cells after COVID-19. Overall study results and limits: After vaccination, at late timepoints, clones induced by infection and by vaccine contracted markedly. Missing from the study were early post-infection timepoints, and its convalescent patients were few.

Sequencing was preceded by expansion of antigen-specific CD4+ T cells with viral peptide pools in the ViraFEST assay. Subsequent to roughly 10 days of culture, CD4+ T cells were isolated. Supplemented with roughly 10 IU/ml IL-2 and roughly 10 ug/ml peptides, two million PBMC per well were kept in culture. Measured with immunoSEQ multiplex PCR; TCRdb has only the in-frame clones, and not every one. The sample carries about 54,000 clones, 75% to 90% recorded once. Trimming removed 1 base from V and 5 bases from J, with 5 bases in between. The germline CDR1 and CDR2 sequences are LNHDA and SQIVND (reference sequence). The CDR3 spans 12 residues. As to this clone: Its target is unknown. The same CDR3 can be traced to other DNA sequences in this sample.

The TCR was taken from a human donor who received a COVID-19 vaccine. The chain joins TRBV19 to TRBJ2-5; possibly TRBD1 or TRBD2 for D (5 bases each). The source material was CD4+ T cells from PBMCs cultured with HCoV-229E spike peptides, sampled before COVID-19 vaccination. The CDR3 here is CASSIGGETQYF. The CDR3 coding sequence is TGTGCCAGTAGTATAGGGGGGGAGACCCAGTACTTC.